This T cell receptor (beta chain) was sequenced for a study of CD8+ T cells in alopecia areata. Treatment: oral pan-JAK inhibitor, 5-10 mg twice daily. Sampling of alopecia areata patients yielded lesional scalp punch biopsies as well as peripheral blood. Sequencing templates came from extracted RNA that was reverse transcribed into cDNA. Measured with immunoSEQ multiplex PCR; TCRdb has only the in-frame clones, and not every one. This table has 35,000 to 50,000 clones, 80% to 95% appearing once. This receptor was obtained from a human donor with alopecia areata. The sample consisted of CD8+ T cells sorted from blood, taken at week 24, from a patient treated with tofacitinib.

The CDR3 DNA follows: TGTGCCAGCAGCGTAAGGGGGGTCTCATACAATGAGCAGTTCTTC. It specifies CASSVRGVSYNEQFF. The chain recombines TRBV7-9 with TRBJ2-1; D is tentatively TRBD1 or TRBD2 (6 bases each). The length of the CDR3 is 15 residues. Between the trimmed V and J ends, which lost 5 bases and 4 bases, there was a span of 15 bases. Germline V gene sequence: CDR1 SEHNR, CDR2 FQNEAQ (reference sequence). Using reference TRBV7-9 and TRBJ2-1 for the parts outside the CDR3, the full variable domain is DTGVSQNPRHKITKRGQNVTFRCDPISEHNRLYWYRQTLGQGPEFLTYFQNEAQLEKSRLLSDRFSAERPKGSFSTLEIQRTEQGDSAMYLCASSVRGVSYNEQFFGPGTRLTVL.